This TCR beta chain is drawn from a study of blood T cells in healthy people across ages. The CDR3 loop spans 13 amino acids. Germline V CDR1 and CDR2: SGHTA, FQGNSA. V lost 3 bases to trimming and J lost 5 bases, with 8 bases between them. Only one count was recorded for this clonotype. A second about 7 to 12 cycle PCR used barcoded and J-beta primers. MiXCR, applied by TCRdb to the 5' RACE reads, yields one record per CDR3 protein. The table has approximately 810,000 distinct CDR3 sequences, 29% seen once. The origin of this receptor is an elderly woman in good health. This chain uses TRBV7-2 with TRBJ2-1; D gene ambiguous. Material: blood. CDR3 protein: CASSLNINNEQFF. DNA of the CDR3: TGTGCCAGCAGCTTGAACATTAACAATGAGCAGTTCTTC.